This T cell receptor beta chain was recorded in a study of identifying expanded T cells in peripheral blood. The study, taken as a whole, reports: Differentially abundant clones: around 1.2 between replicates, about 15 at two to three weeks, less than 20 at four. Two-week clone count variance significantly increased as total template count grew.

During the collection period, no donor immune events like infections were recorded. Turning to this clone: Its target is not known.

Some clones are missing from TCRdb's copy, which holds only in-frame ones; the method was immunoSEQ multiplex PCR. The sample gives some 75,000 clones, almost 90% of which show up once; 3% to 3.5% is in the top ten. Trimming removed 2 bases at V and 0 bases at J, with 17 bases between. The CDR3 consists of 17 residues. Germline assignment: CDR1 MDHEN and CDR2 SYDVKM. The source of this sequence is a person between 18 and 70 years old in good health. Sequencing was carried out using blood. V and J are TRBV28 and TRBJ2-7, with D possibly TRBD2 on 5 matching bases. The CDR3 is CASSLIRGHESSYEQYF. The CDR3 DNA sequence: TGTGCCAGCAGTTTAATTCGGGGTCATGAGAGCTCCTACGAGCAGTACTTC.